These 22 T cell receptor beta chains originate from one sample sequenced in a study of blood T cell repertoires in COVID-19 (dated by TCRdb to the early 2020s). Receptor amplification or capture employed the immunoSEQ multiplex PCR assay. TCRdb took over this immuneACCESS table, retaining in-frame rearrangements with V and J assigned. Such tables are incomplete; in checked studies, under half of the missing clones stem from an unresolved V gene, and the remainder is unexplained. Within this sample are roughly 76,000 clones, with 60% to 85% of them counted one time only. The ten largest account for around 20% of the sample. The sequenced material came from peripheral blood. The receptors were gathered from an older man with acute or convalescent COVID-19.

This clone was seen once. V usage is TRBV10-3 and J usage is TRBJ2-7, with D possibly being TRBD1 (6 bases). Between the trimmed V and J ends, which lost 4 bases and 2 bases, there was a span of 12 bases. Per germline, CDR1 ENHRY and CDR2 SYGVKD. The CDR3 is 14 amino acids. The CDR3 sequence is CAISAKDRTYEQYF. The CDR3 coding sequence is TGTGCCATCAGTGCGAAGGACAGAACCTACGAGCAGTACTTC.

The chain joins TRBV7-2 to TRBJ2-1; 11 bases map to TRBD2. Germline V gene data show CDR1 as SGHTA and CDR2 as FQGNSA. The CDR3 is 18 amino acids. Unmatched junction bases numbered 15, after V lost 5 bases and J lost 6 bases. The CDR3 reads CASSQPGSGRVAGNEQFF. The CDR3 DNA follows: TGTGCCAGCAGCCAACCAGGTAGCGGGAGGGTAGCCGGCAATGAGCAGTTCTTC.

The gene calls are TRBV7-9 and TRBJ2-5; D unclear. The CDR3 is 12 residues long. Per the germline V gene, CDR1 is SEHNR and CDR2 is FQNEAQ (reference sequence). V lost 3 bases and J lost 5, with 7 bases in between. The CDR3 region has the DNA TGTGCCAGCAGCTTGGAGTCGGAGACCCAGTACTTC. This codes for CASSLESETQYF.

The rearrangement joins TRBV28 to TRBJ1-3, with TRBD1 identical over 8 bases. The CDR3 runs 14 residues. Losses at the gene ends were 4 bases for V and 4 bases for J; bases not matched to a gene: 3. Germline V CDR1 and CDR2: MDHEN, SYDVKM. CDR3 protein: CASSWTGRGNTIYF. The CDR3 DNA reads TGTGCCAGCAGTTGGACAGGGCGAGGAAACACCATATATTTT.

Turning to this clone: A read error may produce the germline difference seen at one junction end. CDR3 DNA sequence: TGTGCCAGCAGCCCGGGACTTCTCTCCAACGAGCAGTACTTC. As protein: CASSPGLLSNEQYF. This chain uses TRBV5-6 with TRBJ2-7, with D maybe TRBD2 (6 bases). Germline loops: CDR1 SGHDT, CDR2 YYEEEE. This CDR3 contains 14 residues.

The chain uses TRBV6-2 or TRBV6-3 and TRBJ2-1; D unclear. From germline, CDR1 is MNHEY and CDR2 SVGEGT. Trimming left V 0 bases short and J 5 bases short, with 8 bases between. This CDR3 region has 14 residues. CDR3 sequence: CASSYSMLNNEQFF. CDR3 DNA: TGTGCCAGCAGTTACTCGATGCTAAACAATGAGCAGTTCTTC.

V usage is TRBV24-1 and J usage is TRBJ2-1; perhaps TRBD2 as D (5 bases). From germline, CDR1 is KGHDR and CDR2 SFDVKD. The CDR3 is made up of 17 amino acids. V lost 3 bases to trimming and J lost 1 base, with 15 bases between them. The CDR3 protein is CATSDARAGGSYNEQFF. CDR3 nucleotides: TGTGCCACCAGTGATGCGAGGGCAGGTGGGTCCTACAATGAGCAGTTCTTC.

This clone was recorded only once. An end of the junction does not agree with germline; a read error may underlie this. The chain joins TRBV19 to TRBJ1-4; D may be TRBD1 (5 bases). CDR3 length equals 14 residues. Germline CDR1 is LNHDA and CDR2 is SQIVND (reference sequence). CDR3 in DNA: TGTGCCAGTAGTAGCGGGGTCGGGGACGGCGATCAAACTTTT. Its protein is CASSSGVGDGDQTF.

The gene calls are TRBV4-2 and TRBJ2-3, with TRBD2 matching 11 bases. CDR1 and CDR2 from the germline V gene are LGHNA and YNFKEQ. J lost 0 bases, V lost 1 base, and 0 bases had no gene match. The CDR3 has 16 residues. Here the CDR3 DNA reads TGTGCCAGCAGCCAAGGACTAGCGGGGAGCACAGATACGCAGTATTTT. It specifies CASSQGLAGSTDTQYF.

This clone was seen a handful of times. V is TRBV29-1 and J is TRBJ1-3; unclear D gene. Trimming pared 0 bases from V and 1 base from J, leaving 13 bases between. The CDR3 covers 16 residues. Germline CDR1 SQVTM, CDR2 ANQGSEA. The CDR3 DNA sequence: TGCAGCGTTGAAGATCGGGTGGGTGCTTCTGGAAACACCATATATTTT. Translating it yields CSVEDRVGASGNTIYF.

This clone was seen a handful of times. The chain joins TRBV6-2 or TRBV6-3 to TRBJ1-2; D remains ambiguous. The V and J ends lost 0 bases and 8 bases respectively, with 19 bases between them. CDR3 length equals 16 residues. CDR1 and CDR2 from the germline V gene are MNHEY and SVGEGT. CDR3 sequence (DNA): TGTGCCAGCAGTTACTCGGCAGTCCGGTCGCAGGCGGGCTACACCTTC. Residues: CASSYSAVRSQAGYTF.

This clone occurred a few times. CDR3 loop: CASSLRAWGNTEAFF. DNA of the CDR3: TGTGCCAGCAGCCTCAGGGCTTGGGGGAACACTGAAGCTTTCTTT. V gene TRBV5-5 combines with J gene TRBJ1-1, with D perhaps TRBD1 (5 bases). Germline lookup yields CDR1 SGHKS and CDR2 YYEKEE (reference sequence). There are 15 residues in the CDR3. V lost 4 bases and J lost 1, with 14 bases in between.

The CDR3 protein is CATSTGDYEQYF. The CDR3 DNA reads TGTGCCACCAGTACAGGAGACTACGAGCAGTACTTC. V is TRBV24-1 and J is TRBJ2-7; maybe TRBD1 (5 bases). Germline V lookup: CDR1 KGHDR, CDR2 SFDVKD. The CDR3 contains 12 residues. With 6 bases removed from V and 3 bases from J, the gap between germline ends came to 8 bases.

V gene TRBV6-5 combines with J gene TRBJ1-1, with D unclear. There are 13 residues in the CDR3. The germline V and J ends were trimmed by 0 bases and 4 bases, with 6 bases remaining between them. Looked up from germline, CDR1 is MNHEY and CDR2 is SVGAGI. The CDR3 here is CASSYSRATEAFF. As DNA, the CDR3 is TGTGCCAGCAGTTACTCGAGGGCCACTGAAGCTTTCTTT.

As concerns this clone: Its ends do not fully match the called genes, so a read error is possible. This chain uses TRBV7-9 with TRBJ1-5, with 7 bases that match TRBD1. The CDR3 loop spans 12 amino acids. Germline loops: CDR1 SEHNR, CDR2 FQNEAQ (reference sequence). The CDR3 DNA sequence: TGTGCCAGCAGCCCTCAGACAGGGCCCCCACGTTTT. Translated, it gives CASSPQTGPPRF.

The chain carries TRBV18 and TRBJ2-5, with 7 bases fitting TRBD1. The CDR3 length is 13 residues. The germline CDR1 and CDR2 sequences are KGHSH and LQKENI. V lost 2 bases and J lost 8; bases outside the gene matches: 5. The CDR3 loop reads CASSPWGQRTQYF. The CDR3 nucleotides are TGTGCCAGCTCACCATGGGGACAGAGAACCCAGTACTTC.

J is TRBJ1-5 and V is TRBV6-6, with D unresolved. The V end lost 6 bases, the J end lost 6 bases, and 12 bases lay between the germline ends. The CDR3 is made up of 13 amino acids. Germline-derived CDR1 and CDR2 are MNHNY and SVGAGI (reference sequence). The CDR3 coding sequence is TGTGCCAGCAGGGGCAATCCCCGTCAGCCCCAGCATTTT. It codes for CASRGNPRQPQHF.

This clone was picked up one time. This chain connects TRBV19 to TRBJ1-3, with D unresolved. V was pared by 5 bases and J by 3 bases, with 8 bases between. The CDR3 sequence is 13 residues long. CDR1 LNHDA and CDR2 SQIVND come from the germline V gene (reference sequence). CDR3 sequence: CASSPPYGNTIYF. The CDR3 nucleotides read TGTGCCAGTAGTCCCCCCTATGGAAACACCATATATTTT. The whole variable domain, filled in from reference TRBV19 and TRBJ1-3, reads DGGITQSPKYLFRKEGQNVTLSCEQNLNHDAMYWYRQDPGQGLRLIYYSQIVNDFQKGDIAEGYSVSREKKESFPLTVTSAQKNPTAFYLCASSPPYGNTIYFGEGSWLTVV.

The chain joins TRBV28 to TRBJ1-1; no clear D gene. Trimming shortened V by 6 bases and J by 4 bases, and 9 bases separated the two germline ends. This CDR3 is built from 12 residues. The germline V gene encodes CDR1 MDHEN and CDR2 SYDVKM. The CDR3 loop reads CASSTGSTEAFF. The CDR3 DNA is TGTGCCAGCAGCACGGGAAGCACTGAAGCTTTCTTT.

J is TRBJ2-7 and V is TRBV2, with 10 positions matching TRBD2. The germline CDR1 and CDR2 sequences are SNHLY and FYNNEI. CDR3 length: 15 residues. Unmatched junction bases numbered 7, after V lost 2 bases and J lost 6 bases. CDR3 DNA sequence: TGTGCCAGCAGTGAAATCCTAGCGGGAGCCCTCGAGCAGTACTTC. It specifies CASSEILAGALEQYF.

The J gene is TRBJ2-2, the V gene TRBV28, with TRBD2 identical over 8 bases. Unmatched junction bases numbered 5, after V lost 3 bases and J lost 2 bases. Germline V gives CDR1 MDHEN, CDR2 SYDVKM. This CDR3 region has 16 residues. Here the CDR3 reads CASSLTAGENTGELFF. Here the CDR3 DNA reads TGTGCCAGCAGTTTGACAGCGGGGGAAAACACCGGGGAGCTGTTTTTT. Complete variable domain (other parts from reference TRBV28 and TRBJ2-2): DVKVTQSSRYLVKRTGEKVFLECVQDMDHENMFWYRQDPGLGLRLIYFSYDVKMKEKGDIPEGYSVSREKKERFSLILESASTNQTSMYLCASSLTAGENTGELFFGEGSRLTVL.

The genes are TRBV24-1 and TRBJ2-3; tentatively, D is TRBD2 (5 bases). Germline CDR1 reads KGHDR; CDR2 reads SFDVKD. Deletions cut 5 bases from V and 4 bases from J, with 21 bases between. The CDR3 covers 17 residues. DNA for the CDR3: TGTGCCACCAGTGCCCGGACTCAGCGGAACCTCTCAGATACGCAGTATTTT. This sequence encodes CATSARTQRNLSDTQYF.